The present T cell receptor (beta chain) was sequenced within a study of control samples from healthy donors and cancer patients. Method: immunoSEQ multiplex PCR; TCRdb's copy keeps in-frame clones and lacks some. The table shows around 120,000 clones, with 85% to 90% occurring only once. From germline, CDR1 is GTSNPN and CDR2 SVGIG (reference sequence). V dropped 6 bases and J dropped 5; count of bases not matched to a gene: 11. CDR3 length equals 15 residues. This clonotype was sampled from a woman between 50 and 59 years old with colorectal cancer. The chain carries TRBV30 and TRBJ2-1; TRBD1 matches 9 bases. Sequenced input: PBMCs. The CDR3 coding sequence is TGTGCCTGTGTTACCTGGACAGGGGTCCACAATGAGCAGTTCTTC. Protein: CACVTWTGVHNEQFF.